This TCR beta chain was obtained from a study of tumor-infiltrating lymphocytes in oesophageal squamous cell carcinoma. TCRdb passed the PCR reads through MiXCR, listing each CDR3 protein once. The sample comprises some 15,000 distinct CDR3 sequences, 44% of which are singletons, and under 50% rests with the top ten. CDR3 length equals 14 residues. CDR1 is MNHEY and CDR2 is SVGAGI in the germline V gene. The sequencing sample was made of blood. This sequence joins TRBV6-5 and TRBJ2-3; 11 bases line up with TRBD1. The DNA end favors TRBJ2-7, so the J call may be wrong. This receptor was obtained from a female donor with esophageal squamous cell carcinoma. This CDR3 is CASSEPGQGGEQYF. The CDR3 DNA reads TGTGCCAGCAGTGAACCGGGACAGGGGGGCGAGCAGTACTTC.